Listed here are 18 T cell receptor beta chains from one sample, sequenced in a study of CD8+ T cells in alopecia areata. Specified treatment: oral pan-JAK inhibitor, 5-10 mg twice daily. RNA was isolated and reverse transcribed to cDNA, the sequencing template. Using immunoSEQ multiplex PCR, the repertoire was profiled, and TCRdb retains in-frame clones only, with some absent. The data hold 110,000 to 150,000 clones, with 82% observed a single time. Here the sequenced sample was CD8+ T cells sorted from blood, taken at week 4, from a patient treated with tofacitinib. The receptor source for this set is a human donor with alopecia areata.

This chain uses TRBV29-1 with TRBJ2-1; 9 bases map to TRBD2. The V gene's germline CDR1 is SQVTM and CDR2 ANQGSEA. V was clipped by 5 bases and J by 4 bases; unmatched bases: 15. The CDR3 spans 17 residues. CDR3 region: CSVQTAGGPSQYNEQFF. The CDR3 nucleotides are TGCAGCGTTCAAACAGCGGGGGGCCCATCACAATACAATGAGCAGTTCTTC.

This sequence joins TRBV7-9 and TRBJ2-3; D gene uncertain. Germline values: CDR1 SEHNR, CDR2 FQNEAQ (reference sequence). V lost 5 bases to trimming and J lost 3 bases, with 15 bases between them. This CDR3 contains 15 residues. The CDR3 DNA sequence: TGTGCCAGCAGCCACGGACCCTCCGGGACAGATACGCAGTATTTT. Encoded protein: CASSHGPSGTDTQYF.

This clone has just a few counts. The chain couples TRBV4-1 to TRBJ1-1, with no clear D. Trimming took 1 base from V and 6 from J, leaving 12 bases between them. CDR1 is MGHRA and CDR2 is YSYEKL in the germline V gene. The CDR3 runs 14 residues. CDR3 DNA: TGCGCCAGCAGCCAAGGTAGGATGTTTTCTGAAGCTTTCTTT. It translates to CASSQGRMFSEAFF.

The genes are TRBV29-1 and TRBJ2-7; D remains ambiguous. CDR1 and CDR2 (germline): SQVTM, ANQGSEA. The CDR3 length is 12 residues. The V and J ends lost 6 bases and 2 bases respectively, with 11 bases between them. The CDR3 sequence: CSVSIATYEQYF. CDR3 in DNA: TGCAGCGTCTCGATAGCAACCTACGAGCAGTACTTC.

The gene calls are TRBV7-8 and TRBJ2-3; D is possibly TRBD2 (5 bases). CDR3 size: 15 residues. The germline V gene encodes CDR1 SGHVS and CDR2 FQNEAQ. Trimming removed 3 bases from V and 9 bases from J, with 19 bases in between. In DNA, the CDR3 is TGTGCCAGCAGCTTCCGCGGACTCGACGTTGGGACGCAGTATTTT. Translated: CASSFRGLDVGTQYF.

The CDR3 protein is CASSPMGQREAFF. CDR3 nucleotides: TGCGCCAGCAGCCCGATGGGACAGCGAGAAGCTTTCTTT. The J gene is TRBJ1-1, the V gene TRBV4-3; 7 bases match TRBD1. This CDR3 contains 13 residues. V lost 4 bases, J lost 8 bases, and 7 bases stayed unmatched. Germline CDR1 LGHNA, CDR2 YSLEER.

V gene TRBV15 combines with J gene TRBJ2-5; possibly TRBD2 for D (5 bases). Trimming removed 5 bases from V and 5 bases from J, with 12 bases in between. The germline V gene has CDR1 LNHNV and CDR2 YYDKDF (reference sequence). There are 13 residues in the CDR3. The CDR3 loop reads CATSSWTGETQYF. CDR3 nucleotides: TGTGCCACCAGCTCTTGGACTGGGGAGACCCAGTACTTC.

The V gene is TRBV4-2, the J gene TRBJ2-5, with no clear D. The CDR3 loop spans 13 amino acids. Germline V gene sequence: CDR1 LGHNA, CDR2 YNFKEQ. V was cut by 1 base and J by 4 bases, with 7 bases left in between. This CDR3 is CASSQVLLETQYF. As DNA, the CDR3 is TGTGCCAGCAGCCAAGTCCTTCTAGAGACCCAGTACTTC.

This sequence joins TRBV5-6 and TRBJ2-1; tentative D call: TRBD2 (6 bases). The CDR3 has 15 amino acids. Looked up from germline, CDR1 is SGHDT and CDR2 is YYEEEE. V was trimmed by 2 bases and J by 0 bases, leaving 9 bases between them. CDR3 residues: CASSFRDFSYNEQFF. Written as DNA, the CDR3 is TGTGCCAGCAGCTTCCGGGACTTCTCCTACAATGAGCAGTTCTTC.

CDR3 in DNA: TGCGCCAGCAGTCCGGCAGGGGTCGAGGGCACCGGGGAGCTGTTTTTT. This gives the protein CASSPAGVEGTGELFF. This chain joins TRBV4-1 and TRBJ2-2; maybe TRBD1 (6 bases). Trimming removed 6 bases from V and 4 bases from J, with 18 bases in between. The germline CDR1 and CDR2 sequences are MGHRA and YSYEKL. The CDR3 extends over 16 amino acids.

The V gene is TRBV7-9, the J gene TRBJ2-5, with 11 bases aligning to TRBD2. The germline V gene encodes CDR1 SEHNR and CDR2 FQNEAQ (reference sequence). This CDR3 spans 15 amino acids. V trimming: 6 bases; J trimming: 4 bases; junction bases outside the gene matches: 7. The CDR3 sequence is CASREGLAVGETQYF. The CDR3 bases are TGTGCCAGCAGGGAGGGACTAGCGGTCGGAGAGACCCAGTACTTC.

The rearrangement links TRBV6-5 to TRBJ1-1, with no clear D. V gave up 0 bases and J gave up 11 bases, with 19 bases separating them. This CDR3 spans 15 amino acids. Germline V gene sequence: CDR1 MNHEY, CDR2 SVGAGI. The CDR3 is CASSYSMAHGRQAFF. The CDR3 region has the DNA TGTGCCAGCAGTTACTCGATGGCCCACGGTCGGCAGGCTTTCTTT.

The chain uses TRBV7-9 and TRBJ2-5, with D possibly called TRBD1 or TRBD2 (5 bases each). Germline V gene lookup returns CDR1 SEHNR and CDR2 FQNEAQ (reference sequence). The CDR3 extends over 15 amino acids. V was pared by 6 bases and J by 1 base, with 15 bases between. In nucleotides, the CDR3 is TGTGCCAGCAGTCCGGGACCCATGACCCAAGAGACCCAGTACTTC. It encodes CASSPGPMTQETQYF.

The chain uses TRBV6-5 and TRBJ2-1; D is ambiguous. Germline lookup yields CDR1 MNHEY and CDR2 SVGAGI. V lost 6 bases, J lost 1 base, and 13 bases lay in between. The CDR3 extends over 15 amino acids. The CDR3 reads CASSATSLSYNEQFF. CDR3 coding DNA: TGTGCCAGCAGCGCCACCAGTTTGTCCTACAATGAGCAGTTCTTC.

This clone was picked up one time. The chain links TRBV7-8 to TRBJ2-1; TRBD2 aligns across 11 bases. V was pared by 5 bases and J by 6 bases, with 6 bases of the junction left unmatched. The CDR3 has 15 amino acids. Germline V gene data show CDR1 as SGHVS and CDR2 as FQNEAQ. CDR3: CASSQLAGAANEQFF. The CDR3 DNA reads TGTGCCAGCAGCCAACTAGCGGGGGCAGCCAATGAGCAGTTCTTC.

This sequence joins TRBV7-2 and TRBJ2-5; D might be TRBD1 (6 bases). V gave up 1 base and J gave up 2 bases, with 14 bases separating them. The CDR3 runs 16 residues. The germline V gene has CDR1 SGHTA and CDR2 FQGNSA. The CDR3 sequence: CASSLVQGTKQETQYF. The CDR3 nucleotides are TGTGCCAGCAGCTTAGTGCAGGGGACGAAACAAGAGACCCAGTACTTC. The whole variable domain, remainder taken from reference TRBV7-2 and TRBJ2-5, is GAGVSQSPSNKVTEKGKDVELRCDPISGHTALYWYRQSLGQGLEFLIYFQGNSAPDKSGLPSDRFSAERTGGSVSTLTIQRTQQEDSAVYLCASSLVQGTKQETQYFGPGTRLLVL.

The chain couples TRBV2 to TRBJ2-7; D is uncertain. V lost 4 bases and J lost 8, with 12 bases in between. The germline CDR1 and CDR2 sequences are SNHLY and FYNNEI. This CDR3 has 12 amino acids. The CDR3 sequence: CASSVSETQQYF. DNA of the CDR3: TGTGCCAGCAGTGTGAGCGAGACCCAGCAGTACTTC.

This clone was recorded a few times. The genes are TRBV13 and TRBJ2-1; 7 nucleotides agree with TRBD2. CDR1 is PRHDT and CDR2 is FYEKMQ in the germline V gene (reference sequence). This CDR3 comprises 15 residues. V gave up 1 base and J gave up 0 bases; unmatched junction bases: 0. This CDR3 is CASSLAGGSYNEQFF. CDR3 sequence (DNA): TGTGCCAGCAGCTTAGCGGGGGGCTCCTACAATGAGCAGTTCTTC.